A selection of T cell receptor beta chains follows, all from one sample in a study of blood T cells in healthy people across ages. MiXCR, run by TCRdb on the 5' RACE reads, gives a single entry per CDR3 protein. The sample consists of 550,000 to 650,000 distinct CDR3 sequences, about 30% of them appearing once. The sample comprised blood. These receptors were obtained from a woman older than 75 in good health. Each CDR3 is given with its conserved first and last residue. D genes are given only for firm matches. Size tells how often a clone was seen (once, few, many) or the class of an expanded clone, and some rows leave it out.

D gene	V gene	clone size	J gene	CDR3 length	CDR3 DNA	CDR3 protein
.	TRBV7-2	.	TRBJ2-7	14	TGTGCCAGCAGCCTCGGGTCCTCAATGGACGAGCAGTACTTC	CASSLGSSMDEQYF
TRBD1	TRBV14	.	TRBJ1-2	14	TGTGCCAGCAGCCATCCGGGACAGAACTATGGCTACACCTTC	CASSHPGQNYGYTF
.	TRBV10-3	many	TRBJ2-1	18	TGTGCCATCAGTGGGTTGGTGCGAGGGGGGAGCTCCTACAATGAGCAGTTCTTC	CAISGLVRGGSSYNEQFF
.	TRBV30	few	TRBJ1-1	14	TGTGCCTGGTCTCGGGGGGAGGGCAGGACTGAAGCTTTCTTT	CAWSRGEGRTEAFF
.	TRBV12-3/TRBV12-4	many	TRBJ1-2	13	TGTGCCAGCAGTTTACGGGACAACTATGGCTACACCTTC	CASSLRDNYGYTF
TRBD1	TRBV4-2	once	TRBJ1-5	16	TGTGCCAGCAGCCTCAGCCCGGGGACAGAAGCCCAGCCCCAGCATTTT	CASSLSPGTEAQPQHF
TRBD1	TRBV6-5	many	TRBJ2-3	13	TGTGCCACGCACCGACAGGGGGCAGATACGCAGTATTTT	CATHRQGADTQYF
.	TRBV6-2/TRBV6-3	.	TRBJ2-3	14	TGTGCCAGAGAGGGACTTGAAGACACAGATACGCAGTATTTT	CAREGLEDTDTQYF
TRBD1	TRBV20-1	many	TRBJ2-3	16	TGCAGTGCTAGAGGGGGACAGGCCGGCAGCACAGATACGCAGTATTTT	CSARGGQAGSTDTQYF
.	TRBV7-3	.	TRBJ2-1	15	TGTGCCAGCAGCTTAATTTCCGGCACCTACAATGAGCAGTTCTTC	CASSLISGTYNEQFF
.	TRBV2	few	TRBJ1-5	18	TGTGCCAGTCACCCAACCGGGGGGCGCTTTGGGAGCAATCAGCCCCAGCATTTT	CASHPTGGRFGSNQPQHF
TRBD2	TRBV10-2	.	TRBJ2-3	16	TGCGCCAGCAGTGACCTAGCGGGGGGACCCACAGATACGCAGTATTTT	CASSDLAGGPTDTQYF
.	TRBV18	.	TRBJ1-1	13	TGTGCCAGCTCACCAGTCGCGGACACTGAAGCTTTCTTT	CASSPVADTEAFF
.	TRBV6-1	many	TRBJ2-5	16	TGTGCCAGCAGTGAAGCACCCGCAGGGACGCAAGAGACCCAGTACTTC	CASSEAPAGTQETQYF
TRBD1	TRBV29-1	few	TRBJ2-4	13	TGCAGCGTCCGACAGGGGGCCGGGAACATTCAGTACTTC	CSVRQGAGNIQYF
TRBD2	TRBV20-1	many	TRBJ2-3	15	TGCAGTGCTAGTTGGACTAGCGGGGGGGCAGATACGCAGTATTTT	CSASWTSGGADTQYF
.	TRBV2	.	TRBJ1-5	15	TGTGCCAGCAGGTTTGAAAAGGGGGGCGGTCAGCCCCAGCATTTT	CASRFEKGGGQPQHF
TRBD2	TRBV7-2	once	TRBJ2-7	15	TGTGCCAGCAGCTCCCAGTGGGAGGGCCACTTCGAGCAGTACTTC	CASSSQWEGHFEQYF
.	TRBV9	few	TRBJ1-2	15	TGTGCCAGCAGCTCAGCGGGGGGACCCAACTATGGCTACACCTTC	CASSSAGGPNYGYTF
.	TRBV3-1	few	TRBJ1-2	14	TGTGCCAGCAGCCAAGATCGGGGAGGCGTTGGCTACACCTTC	CASSQDRGGVGYTF
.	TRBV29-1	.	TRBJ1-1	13	TGCAGCGTTGAGGGAGGGCTAGGCACTGAAGCTTTCTTT	CSVEGGLGTEAFF
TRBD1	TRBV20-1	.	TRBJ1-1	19	TGCAGTGCTAGAGATCCGGGACGTGGGACAGGGCTTTTGAACACTGAAGCTTTCTTT	CSARDPGRGTGLLNTEAFF
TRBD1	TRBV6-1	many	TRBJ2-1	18	TGTGCCAGCACCACCCTACCCCGGGACAGGGGGGGATACAATGAGCAGTTCTTC	CASTTLPRDRGGYNEQFF
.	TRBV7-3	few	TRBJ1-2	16	TGTGCCAGCAGCTCCACCAGGACGGGGCTCATGAATGGTCACACCTTC	CASSSTRTGLMNGHTF
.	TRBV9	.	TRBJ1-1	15	TGTGCCAGCAGCGGAGACGGGGGGGCTAGCACTGAAGCTTTCTTT	CASSGDGGASTEAFF
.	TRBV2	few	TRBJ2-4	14	TGTGCCAGCAGTGCACAGGGTCCCCCCCAAGGGAAGTACTTC	CASSAQGPPQGKYF
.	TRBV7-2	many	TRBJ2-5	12	TGTGCCAGCAGCTTAGAGGTGAAGACCCAGTACTTC	CASSLEVKTQYF
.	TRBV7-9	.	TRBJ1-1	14	TGTGCCAGCAGCTTAGGGGCCAGCACATTTGAAGCTTTCTTT	CASSLGASTFEAFF
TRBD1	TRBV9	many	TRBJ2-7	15	TGTGCCAGCAGCTCAGAGACAGGGGCGATCTACGAGCAGTACTTC	CASSSETGAIYEQYF
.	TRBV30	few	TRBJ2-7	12	TGTGCCTGGAACGTTGGGGTCTACGAGCAGTACTTC	CAWNVGVYEQYF
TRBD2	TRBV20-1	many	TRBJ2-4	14	TGCAGTGCTAGAGATATGCGGGGGGGAGACATTCAGTACTTC	CSARDMRGGDIQYF
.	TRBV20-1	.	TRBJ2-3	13	TGCAGTGCTTCGGGTGAGGGGCGGGATACGCAGTATTTT	CSASGEGRDTQYF
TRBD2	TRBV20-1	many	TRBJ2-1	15	TGCAGTGCTCATCTAGCGGGGGGGAGACACAATGAGCAGTTCTTC	CSAHLAGGRHNEQFF
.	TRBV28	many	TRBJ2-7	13	TGTGCCAGCAGGCTTCTGAGGTCCTACGAGCAGTACTTC	CASRLLRSYEQYF
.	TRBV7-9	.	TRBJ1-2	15	TGTGCCAGCAGCCCCGGGTCGGGATCTAACTATGGCTACACCTTC	CASSPGSGSNYGYTF
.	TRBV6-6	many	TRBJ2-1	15	TGTGCCAGCAGTTACTTCAGCACGGGACGCAATGAGCAGTTCTTC	CASSYFSTGRNEQFF